This T cell receptor beta chain was observed in a study of OX40 agonist ivuxolimab in advanced cancers. Study-level background: Ivuxolimab was a fully human IgG2 agonistic monoclonal antibody targeting the costimulatory receptor OX40 (CD134). Patients were allowed to have had prior anti-PD-1, anti-PD-L1 or anti-CTLA-4 therapy, and 40% to 45% of the dose-escalation patients had previously received checkpoint inhibitors. The monotherapy dose-escalation portion (N ≈ 50 patients) of the phase I ivuxolimab trial is reported in the paper. Partial responses occurred in three dose-escalation patients: two with cutaneous melanoma and one with hepatocellular carcinoma. Intravenous ivuxolimab was administered to patients every 2 weeks at six dose levels: 0.01, 0.1, 0.3, 1.5, 3 and 10 mg/kg. A male proportion of 82.7% and a mean age of roughly 55 years, ranging from roughly 23 to 85, were recorded for the dose-escalation cohort. The point of sequencing TCRbeta in the periphery was to test whether ivuxolimab changed TCR sequence diversity and drove clonal T-cell expansion. Among the roughly 50 dose-escalation patients, approximately 20 had hepatocellular carcinoma, about 15 melanoma, 9 renal cell carcinoma and 9 head and neck cancer.

A word on this clone: The target of this receptor is not known. There are no base qualities to consult, and no much larger clone falls within one base.

For sequencing of the TCRbeta CDR3 region, genomic DNA was extracted from the sorted cells. TCRbeta CDR3 regions were sequenced using the immunoSEQ Assay. Drawn from immuneACCESS, this table holds only the in-frame rearrangements with V and J called that TCRdb kept. Clones are partly lost; checked studies trace under half to an unresolved V gene and leave the rest unexplained. This sample holds tens of thousands of clones; 70% to 90% were observed only once. The top ten constitute 0.45% to 0.6% of the sample. Patients with autoimmune disease history or receiving systemic immunosuppression were excluded from the trial. Peripheral blood for TCR sequencing was collected from all dose cohorts at baseline, on cycle 4 day 1, and on cycle 7 day 1. The samples were drawn from a first-in-human, open-label, multicenter phase I dose-escalation trial of ivuxolimab. Adults with locally advanced or metastatic melanoma, renal cell, hepatocellular, or head and neck squamous cell carcinoma were enrolled in the trial. CD4+ and CD8+ T cells were sorted separately from peripheral blood before TCR sequencing.

The germline V gene yields ENHRY for CDR1 and SYGVKD for CDR2. V ends up 0 bases short and J 7 bases short, with an unmatched junction base count of 9. From the cysteine through the phenylalanine, the CDR3 covers 18 amino acids. The sequence is cut down to CDR3 DNA, 54 bases in frame from base 1. Paper-wide results and their limitations: After ivuxolimab, expanded clones were on average more numerous among CD8+ T cells than among CD4+ T cells. At doses of 0.1 to 3.0 mg/kg, clonal expansion of both CD4+ and CD8+ T cells in blood was seen between baseline and week 6. Antigen specificity was not determined for the clonally expanded peripheral T cells. Low levels of normalized T-cell clonal expansion were also seen in some nonresponding patients. In the 0.1-3.0 mg/kg groups, partial responders were among the patients with the lowest normalized peripheral clonal expansion, particularly in CD8+ T cells.

This sequence uses TRBV10-3 and TRBJ2-1; TRBD2 matches 13 bases in the middle. The sequence derives from an adult with an advanced solid tumor such as melanoma, head and neck, liver or kidney cancer. The specimen comprised CD4+ or CD8+ T cells sorted from blood, sampled in a trial of the OX40 agonist ivuxolimab. The DNA sequence is as follows: TGTGCCATCAGTGAGTCTAAGACTAGCGGGGGGCGAACGAATGAGCAGTTCTTC. Translation gives CAISESKTSGGRTNEQFF.